Sequencing of this T cell receptor beta chain was carried out in a study of coeliac disease. V was trimmed by 5 bases and J by 10 bases, leaving 9 bases between them. The CDR3 contains 12 residues. Germline-derived CDR1 and CDR2 are SGHTA and FQGNSA. Sequenced by immunoSEQ multiplex PCR; TCRdb stores in-frame clones only, minus some. The sample comprises just over 1,500 clones, about two thirds of which are singletons, and approximately 27% rests with the top ten. The chain joins TRBV7-2 to TRBJ1-6, with unresolved D. The source is a woman aged 50 to 60 with celiac disease on a gluten-free diet. What was sequenced was intraepithelial lymphocytes from the gut. The CDR3 sequence: CASSPLASPLHF. Written as DNA, the CDR3 is TGTGCCAGCAGCCCCTTAGCCTCACCCCTCCACTTT.